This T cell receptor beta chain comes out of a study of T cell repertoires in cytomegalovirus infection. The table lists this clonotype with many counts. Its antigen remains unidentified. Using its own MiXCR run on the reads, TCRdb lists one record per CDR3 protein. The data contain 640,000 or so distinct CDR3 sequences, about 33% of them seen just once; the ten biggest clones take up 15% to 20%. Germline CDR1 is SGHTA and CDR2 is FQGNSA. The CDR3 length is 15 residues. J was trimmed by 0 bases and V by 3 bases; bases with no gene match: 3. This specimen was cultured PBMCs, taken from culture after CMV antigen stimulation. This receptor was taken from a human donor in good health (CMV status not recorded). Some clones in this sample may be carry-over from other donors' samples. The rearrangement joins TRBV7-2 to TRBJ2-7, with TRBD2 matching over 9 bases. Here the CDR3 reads CASSLSGGYSYEQYF. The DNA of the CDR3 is TGTGCCAGCAGCTTGAGCGGGGGGTACTCCTACGAGCAGTACTTC. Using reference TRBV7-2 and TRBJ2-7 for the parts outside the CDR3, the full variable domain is GAGVSQSPSNKVTEKGKDVELRCDPISGHTALYWYRQSLGQGLEFLIYFQGNSAPDKSGLPSDRFSAERTGGSVSTLTIQRTQQEDSAVYLCASSLSGGYSYEQYFGPGTRLTVT.